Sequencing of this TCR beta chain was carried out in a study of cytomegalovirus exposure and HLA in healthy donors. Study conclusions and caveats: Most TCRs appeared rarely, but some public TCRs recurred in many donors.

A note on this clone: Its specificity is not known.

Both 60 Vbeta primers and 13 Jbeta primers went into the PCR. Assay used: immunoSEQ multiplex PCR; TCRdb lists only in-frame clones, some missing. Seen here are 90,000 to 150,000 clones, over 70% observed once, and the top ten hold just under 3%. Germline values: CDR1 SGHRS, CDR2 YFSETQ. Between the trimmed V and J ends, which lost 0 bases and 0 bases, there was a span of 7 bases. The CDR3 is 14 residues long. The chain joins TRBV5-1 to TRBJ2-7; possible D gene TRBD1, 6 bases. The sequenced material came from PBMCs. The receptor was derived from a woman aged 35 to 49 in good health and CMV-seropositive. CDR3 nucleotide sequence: TGCGCCAGCAGCTTGGGGACAGACTCCTACGAGCAGTACTTC. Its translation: CASSLGTDSYEQYF.